Described below is a single TCR beta chain sequence and its context. Its antigen is currently unknown. The PCR had 60 Vbeta and 13 Jbeta primers. Authors' analysis steps: The authors later counted about 80 million unique TCR beta chains, some 9.9 million of them shared. Produced via immunoSEQ multiplex PCR; TCRdb's table is partial and in-frame only. The DNA gave D and trimming, while V, J and clone size come from that table. The profile covers some 190,000 clones, with just over 75% appearing a single time and about 1.5% taken by the ten largest. V was clipped by 5 bases and J by 6 bases, with 32 bases between them. The CDR3 extends over 19 amino acids. CDR1 is SEHNR and CDR2 is FQNEAQ in the germline V gene (reference sequence). The entry originates in a study of cytomegalovirus exposure and HLA in healthy donors. Study results and limitations: Per a later analysis, HLA-associated TCR beta chains showed more clonal expansion than other, equally common TCR beta chains. Altogether, some 170 TCR beta chains were recorded as cytomegalovirus-associated. The authors later found most CMV-associated TCR beta chains appeared HLA-restricted.

Sequenced material: PBMCs. The sequence came from a man aged 18-30 years in good health and CMV-seronegative. This chain uses TRBV7-9 with TRBJ2-7, with D possibly matching TRBD2 (6 bases). CDR3 in amino acids: CASSPSPRLVGLVVSEQYF. The CDR3 region has the DNA TGTGCCAGCAGCCCTAGCCCAAGACTAGTCGGGCTTGTGGTGAGCGAGCAGTACTTC.